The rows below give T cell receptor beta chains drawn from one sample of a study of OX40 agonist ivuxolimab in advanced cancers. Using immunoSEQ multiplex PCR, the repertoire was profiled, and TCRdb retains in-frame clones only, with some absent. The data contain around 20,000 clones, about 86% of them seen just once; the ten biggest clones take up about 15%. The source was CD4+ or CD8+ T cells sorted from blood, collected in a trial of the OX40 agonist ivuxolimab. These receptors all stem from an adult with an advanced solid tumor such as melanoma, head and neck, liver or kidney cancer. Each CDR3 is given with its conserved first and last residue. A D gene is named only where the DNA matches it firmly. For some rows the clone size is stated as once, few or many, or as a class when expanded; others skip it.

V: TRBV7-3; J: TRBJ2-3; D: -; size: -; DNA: TGTGCCAGCAGCCCCGGAGCTGGGGATGGTACGCAGTATTTT; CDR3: CASSPGAGDGTQYF
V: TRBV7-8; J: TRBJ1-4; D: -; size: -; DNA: TGTGCCAGCAGCTTATTCAGGGTGTGGGGTGAAAAACTGTTTTTT; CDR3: CASSLFRVWGEKLFF
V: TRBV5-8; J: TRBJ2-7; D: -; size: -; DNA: TGTGCCAGCAGCTTATGGGCGGCCGAGCAGTACTTC; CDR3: CASSLWAAEQYF
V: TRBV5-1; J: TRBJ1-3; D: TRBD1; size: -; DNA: TGCGCCAGCAGCGGACAGGGCGCTGGAAACACCATATATTTT; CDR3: CASSGQGAGNTIYF
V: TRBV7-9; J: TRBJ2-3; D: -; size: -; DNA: TGTGCCAGCAGCGAACTAGCAGGCACAGATACGCAGTATTTT; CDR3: CASSELAGTDTQYF
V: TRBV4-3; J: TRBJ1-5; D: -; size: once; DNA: TGCGCCAGCAGCCAAGATGCGGGGGGAAGCAATCAGCCCCAGCATTTT; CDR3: CASSQDAGGSNQPQHF
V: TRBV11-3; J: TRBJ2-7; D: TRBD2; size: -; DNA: TGTGCCAGCAGCTTCACTAGCGGCTACGAGCAGTACTTC; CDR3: CASSFTSGYEQYF
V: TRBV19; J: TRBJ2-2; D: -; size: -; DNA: TGTGTCAGTAGTACTGCAGGGACGAACACCGGGGAGCTGTTTTTT; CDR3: CVSSTAGTNTGELFF
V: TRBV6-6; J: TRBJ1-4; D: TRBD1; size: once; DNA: TGTGCCAGCAGTCGACAGGGGGCGCTTGAAAAACTGTTTTTT; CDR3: CASSRQGALEKLFF
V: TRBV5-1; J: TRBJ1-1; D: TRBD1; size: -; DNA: TGCGCCAGCAGCTCGGGACAGGGTAAGAACACTGAAGCTTTCTTT; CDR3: CASSSGQGKNTEAFF
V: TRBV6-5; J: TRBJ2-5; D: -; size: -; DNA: TGTGCCAGCAGTCCCTCAGCAGTAGGGGAGACCCAGTACTTC; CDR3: CASSPSAVGETQYF
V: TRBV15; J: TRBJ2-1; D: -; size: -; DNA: TGTGCCACCAGCAGAGATTTTTTTAGCGGAGAAGGCGCCAATGAGCAGTTCTTC; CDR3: CATSRDFFSGEGANEQFF
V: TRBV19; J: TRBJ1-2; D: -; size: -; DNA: TGTGCCAGTAGTATTAGTCAGGGCCCGAGGGGGTATGGCTACACCTTC; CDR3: CASSISQGPRGYGYTF
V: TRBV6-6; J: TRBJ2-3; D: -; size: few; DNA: TGTGCCAGCATGGGTTTTAGCACAGATACGCAGTATTTT; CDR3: CASMGFSTDTQYF
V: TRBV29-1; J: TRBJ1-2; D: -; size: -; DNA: TGCAGCGTGGTGACAGGTTTGGGCTATGGCTACACCTTC; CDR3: CSVVTGLGYGYTF
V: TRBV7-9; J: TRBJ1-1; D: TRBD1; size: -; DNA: TGTGCCAGCAGCGACGAAGGACAGGGTTTGAACACTGAAGCTTTCTTT; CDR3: CASSDEGQGLNTEAFF
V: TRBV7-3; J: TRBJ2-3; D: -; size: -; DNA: TGTGCCAGCAGCTCCGGGAGCACAGATACGCAGTATTTT; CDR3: CASSSGSTDTQYF
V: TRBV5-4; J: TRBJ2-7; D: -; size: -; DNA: TGTGCCAGCAGCTTGGACCACTCCTACGAGCAGTACTTC; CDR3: CASSLDHSYEQYF
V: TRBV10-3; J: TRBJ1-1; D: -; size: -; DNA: TGTGCCATCAGTGACAGGTCTGAAGCTTTCTTT; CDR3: CAISDRSEAFF
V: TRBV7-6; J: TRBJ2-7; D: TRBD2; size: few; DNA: TGTGCCAGCAGCTTAGATGCTAGCGGGAGGGATCAGTACTTC; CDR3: CASSLDASGRDQYF
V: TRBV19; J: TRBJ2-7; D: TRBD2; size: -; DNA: TGTGCCAGTAGTAGCCCGACTAGCGGGGCGCAGCGCGAGCAGTACTTC; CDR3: CASSSPTSGAQREQYF
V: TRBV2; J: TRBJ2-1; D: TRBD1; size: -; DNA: TGTGCCAGCAGTGGCCCGGACAGGGGGGCCGGTGAGCAGTTCTTC; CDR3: CASSGPDRGAGEQFF
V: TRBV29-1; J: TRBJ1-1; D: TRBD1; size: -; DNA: TGCAGCGTGAAGACGACAGGGGGGTGGAACACTGAAGCTTTCTTT; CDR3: CSVKTTGGWNTEAFF
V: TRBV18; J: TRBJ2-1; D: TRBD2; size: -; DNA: TGTGCCAGCTCACCACTCACTAGCGGAAGCTCCTACAATGAGCAGTTCTTC; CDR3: CASSPLTSGSSYNEQFF
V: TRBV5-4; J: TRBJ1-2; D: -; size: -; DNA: TGTGCCAGCAGCTTGGGAGGGCAGGGTTCGGCCTATGGCTACACCTTC; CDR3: CASSLGGQGSAYGYTF
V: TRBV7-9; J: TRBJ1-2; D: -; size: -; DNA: TGTGCCAGCAGCTTACAACAGAATGGCTACACCTTC; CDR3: CASSLQQNGYTF
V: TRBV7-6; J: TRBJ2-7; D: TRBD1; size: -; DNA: TGTGCCAGCAGCCCGCCAGGGGACAGGGCCTACGAGCAGTACTTC; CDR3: CASSPPGDRAYEQYF
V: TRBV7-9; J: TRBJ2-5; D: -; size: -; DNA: TGTGCCAGCAGCTTCGGGAGTGCGACGGAGACCCGGTACTTC; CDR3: CASSFGSATETRYF
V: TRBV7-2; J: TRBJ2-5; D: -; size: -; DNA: TGTGCCAGCAGCTTTGAGGGGGGGTTCCAAGAGACCCAGTACTTC; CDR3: CASSFEGGFQETQYF
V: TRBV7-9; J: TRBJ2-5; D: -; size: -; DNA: TGTGCCAGCAGCTTAGGTGTTCCTGGGACGGGGGAGACCCAGTACTTC; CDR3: CASSLGVPGTGETQYF
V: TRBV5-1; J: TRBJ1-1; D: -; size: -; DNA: TGCGCCAGCAGCCCCGTAAGGAACACTGAAGCTTTCTTT; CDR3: CASSPVRNTEAFF
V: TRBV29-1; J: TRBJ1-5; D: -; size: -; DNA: TGCAGCGTTGGGGGTGGCGGCAATCAGCCCCAGCATTTT; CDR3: CSVGGGGNQPQHF
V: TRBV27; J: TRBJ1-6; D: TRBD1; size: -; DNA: TGTGCCAGCTCCCAGGACAGGGAGTATTCACCCCTCCACTTT; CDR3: CASSQDREYSPLHF
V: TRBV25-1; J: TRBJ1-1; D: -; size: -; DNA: TGTGCCAGCAGGGGACGGTTCTTTAACACTGAAGCTTTCTTT; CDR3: CASRGRFFNTEAFF
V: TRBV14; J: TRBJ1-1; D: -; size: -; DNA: TGTGCCAGCAGCCTCCAAGGTGGGACTGAAGCTTTCTTT; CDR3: CASSLQGGTEAFF
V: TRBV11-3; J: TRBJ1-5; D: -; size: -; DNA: TGTGCAAGCACCGATTTTCAGCCCCAGCATTTT; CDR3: CASTDFQPQHF
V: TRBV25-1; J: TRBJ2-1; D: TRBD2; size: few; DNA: TGTGCCAGCAGTGCGCCTAGCGGGAGGGCGGGGTTAGGCTATGAGCAGTTCTTC; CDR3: CASSAPSGRAGLGYEQFF